This TCR beta chain was sequenced during a study of siplizumab effects on memory and regulatory T cells. A remark on this clone: Its antigen is unknown.

The length of the CDR3 is 11 residues. V was pared by 5 bases and J by 7 bases, with 5 bases between. CDR1 and CDR2 from the germline V gene are LNHDA and SQIVND (reference sequence). Repertoires were generated with immunoSEQ multiplex PCR, while TCRdb's copy carries only in-frame clones and drops some. The data hold 94,000 or so clones, with 93% observed a single time. Study-wide results and limits: The alloreactive clones that mapped to unstimulated subsets made up only a minor fraction.

This chain joins TRBV19 and TRBJ2-2; no clear D. This TCR was sampled from a human donor in good health. The specimen was CD8+ T cells sorted from blood. The CDR3 protein is CASSSGGELFF. The CDR3 DNA follows: TGTGCCAGTAGTTCCGGCGGGGAGCTGTTTTTT.